This is a list of T cell receptor beta chains from one sample in a study of PD-1 blockade in mismatch repair-deficient tumors. Sequencing used immunoSEQ multiplex PCR; TCRdb keeps in-frame clones, though not all of them. The sample contains tens of thousands of clones, 81% of which appear only once. The sample in question was peripheral blood, obtained 12 weeks after starting pembrolizumab. The receptors derive from an adult with mismatch repair-deficient cancer. The CDR3 runs from the conserved cysteine through the conserved F or W. D genes are given only for firm matches. For some rows the clone size is stated as once, few or many, or as a class when expanded; others skip it.

TRBD1,TRBJ2-3,TRBV9,.,TGTGCCAGCAGTGCAAGGACAGGGTCGCAGACAGATACGCAGTATTTT,CASSARTGSQTDTQYF
TRBD2,TRBJ2-2,TRBV7-3,few,TGTGCCAGCAGCACCGGACTAGTTGGGGAGCTGTTTTTT,CASSTGLVGELFF
.,TRBJ1-4,TRBV7-9,few,TGTGCCAGCAGCTCCCCGGAGGGTGAAAAACTGTTTTTT,CASSSPEGEKLFF
.,TRBJ2-2,TRBV7-9,.,TGTGCCAGCAGACCTCGGAGGGGTGGATCCGGGGAGCTGTTTTTT,CASRPRRGGSGELFF
.,TRBJ2-7,TRBV29-1,.,TGCAGCGTTGTGCAGGGCACCTACGAGCAGTACTTC,CSVVQGTYEQYF
TRBD1,TRBJ2-7,TRBV4-3,.,TGCGCCAGCAGCCACGAAGTAGCGAGACAGGGCAACTACGAGCAGTACTTC,CASSHEVARQGNYEQYF
.,TRBJ1-1,TRBV7-9,.,TGTGCCAGCAGCTTGTTCGGAAACACTGAAGCTTTCTTT,CASSLFGNTEAFF
.,TRBJ1-1,TRBV2,.,TGTGCCAGCAGTGCGCGGAGCCTGGGGGCGGGTGAAGCTTTCTTT,CASSARSLGAGEAFF
.,TRBJ1-2,TRBV10-3,few,TGTGCCATCAGTGGCGGCCAGGCTGACTCGGTCTACACCTTC,CAISGGQADSVYTF
.,TRBJ2-6,TRBV18,.,TGTGCCAGCTCATCGGGGGCTGGTGGGGCCAACGTCCTGACTTTC,CASSSGAGGANVLTF
TRBD2,TRBJ2-3,TRBV11-2,.,TGTGCCAGCAGCTTATTGGCGGGAGGGCCGGATACGCAGTATTTT,CASSLLAGGPDTQYF
.,TRBJ1-5,TRBV4-1,few,TGCGCCAGCAGCCAAGTCCTTCAGGGCGATCAGCCCCAGCATTTT,CASSQVLQGDQPQHF
.,TRBJ1-1,TRBV9,.,TGTGCCAGCAGCTCCCAGGTGAACACTGAAGCTTTCTTT,CASSSQVNTEAFF